This T cell receptor beta chain came from a study of T cells in Graves' hyperthyroidism and ophthalmopathy. Study in general: The initial diagnosis was the point when peripheral blood was collected, ahead of any treatment.

Germline-derived CDR1 and CDR2 are SGHRS and YFSETQ. The length of the CDR3 is 14 residues. J gave up 1 base and V 4 bases, and 5 bases lay outside the gene matches. The sample holds many counts of this clonotype. Amplification of TCR beta CDR3 regions was performed using RNA transcripts as template. HTBI primers were employed in a first-round RT-PCR of the TCR CDR3. A single record per CDR3 protein comes from TCRdb applying MiXCR to the multiplex PCR reads. The table lists roughly 720,000 distinct CDR3 sequences, 17% of them singletons. Orbital computed tomography and thyroid ultrasound, together with serum TRAb and thyroxine and clinical symptoms, were used for diagnoses.

The origin of this receptor is a middle-aged man with Graves' hyperthyroidism. V usage is TRBV5-1 and J usage is TRBJ2-7, with TRBD1 matching 7 bases. Input material: blood. CDR3 residues: CASSADRESYEQYF. The CDR3, as DNA: TGCGCCAGCAGCGCTGACAGGGAATCCTACGAGCAGTACTTC.